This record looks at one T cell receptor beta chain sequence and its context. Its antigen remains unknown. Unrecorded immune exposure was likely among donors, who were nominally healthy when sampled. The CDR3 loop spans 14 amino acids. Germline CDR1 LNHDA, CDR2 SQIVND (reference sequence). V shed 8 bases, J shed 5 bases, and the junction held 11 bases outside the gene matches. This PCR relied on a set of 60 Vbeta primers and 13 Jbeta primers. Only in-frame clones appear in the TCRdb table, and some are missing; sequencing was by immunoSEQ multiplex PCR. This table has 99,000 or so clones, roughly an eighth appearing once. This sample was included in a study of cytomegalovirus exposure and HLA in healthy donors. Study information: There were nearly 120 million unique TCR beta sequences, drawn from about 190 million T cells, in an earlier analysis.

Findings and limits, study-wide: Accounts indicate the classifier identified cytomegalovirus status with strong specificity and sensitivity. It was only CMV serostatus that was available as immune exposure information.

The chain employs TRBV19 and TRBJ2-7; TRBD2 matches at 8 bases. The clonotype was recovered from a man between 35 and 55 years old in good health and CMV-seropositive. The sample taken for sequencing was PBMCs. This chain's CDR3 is CASGQAGASHEQYF. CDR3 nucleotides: TGTGCCAGTGGGCAAGCGGGAGCAAGCCACGAGCAGTACTTC.